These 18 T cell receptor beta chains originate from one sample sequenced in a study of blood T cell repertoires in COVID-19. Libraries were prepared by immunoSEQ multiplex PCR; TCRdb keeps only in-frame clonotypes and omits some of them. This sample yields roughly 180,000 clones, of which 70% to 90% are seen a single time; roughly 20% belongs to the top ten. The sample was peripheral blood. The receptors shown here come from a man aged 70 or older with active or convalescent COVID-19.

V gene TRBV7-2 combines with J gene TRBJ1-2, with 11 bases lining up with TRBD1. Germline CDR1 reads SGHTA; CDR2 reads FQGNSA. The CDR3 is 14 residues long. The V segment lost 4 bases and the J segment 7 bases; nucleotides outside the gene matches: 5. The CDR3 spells CASSSGQGAFGYTF. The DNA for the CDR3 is TGTGCCAGCAGCTCCGGACAGGGGGCCTTTGGCTACACCTTC.

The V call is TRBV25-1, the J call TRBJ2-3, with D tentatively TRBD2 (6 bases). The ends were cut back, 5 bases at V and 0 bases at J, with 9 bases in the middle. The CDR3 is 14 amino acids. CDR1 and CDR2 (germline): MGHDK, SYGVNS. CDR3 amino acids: CASSTAGSTDTQYF. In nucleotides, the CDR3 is TGTGCCAGCAGTACTGCGGGAAGCACAGATACGCAGTATTTT.

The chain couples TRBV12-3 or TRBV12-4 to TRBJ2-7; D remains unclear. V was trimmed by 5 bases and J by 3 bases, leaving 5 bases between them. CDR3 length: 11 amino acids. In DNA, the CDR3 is TGTGCCAGCAGTGTATTCTACGAGCAGTACTTC. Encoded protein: CASSVFYEQYF.

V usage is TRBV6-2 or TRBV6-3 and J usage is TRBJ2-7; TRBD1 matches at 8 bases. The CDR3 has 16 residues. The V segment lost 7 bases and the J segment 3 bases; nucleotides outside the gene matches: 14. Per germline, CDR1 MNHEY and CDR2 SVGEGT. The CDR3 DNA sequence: TGTGCCAGCACCCCAGCGAACCCCGGGACAGGCTACGAGCAGTACTTC. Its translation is CASTPANPGTGYEQYF.

The chain's CDR3 is CSVQGQDLGYEQYF. The CDR3 DNA sequence: TGCAGCGTCCAGGGACAGGACTTAGGATACGAGCAGTACTTC. The chain has TRBV29-1 and TRBJ2-7, with 8 bases that match TRBD1. This CDR3 is built from 14 residues. V lost 6 bases, J lost 4 bases, and 11 bases stayed unmatched. The germline CDR1 and CDR2 sequences are SQVTM and ANQGSEA.

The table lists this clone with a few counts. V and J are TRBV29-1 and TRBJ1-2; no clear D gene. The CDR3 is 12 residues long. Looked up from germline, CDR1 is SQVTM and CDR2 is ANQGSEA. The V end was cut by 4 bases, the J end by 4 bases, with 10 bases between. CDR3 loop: CSVVKEIYGYTF. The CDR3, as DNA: TGCAGCGTTGTTAAAGAGATCTATGGCTACACCTTC.

The CDR3 DNA is TGTGCCAGCAGTCACAACTCTGGGGCCAACGTCCTGACTTTC. As protein: CASSHNSGANVLTF. The chain employs TRBV6-5 and TRBJ2-6, with D uncertain. Germline V lookup: CDR1 MNHEY, CDR2 SVGAGI. CDR3 length: 14 residues. The V end lost 5 bases, the J end lost 0 bases, and 5 bases lay between the germline ends.

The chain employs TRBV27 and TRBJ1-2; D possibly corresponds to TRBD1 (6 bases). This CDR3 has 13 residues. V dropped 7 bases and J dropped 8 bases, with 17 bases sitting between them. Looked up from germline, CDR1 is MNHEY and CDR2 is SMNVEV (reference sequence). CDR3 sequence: CASTSKGGDGYTF. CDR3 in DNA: TGTGCCAGCACCTCGAAAGGGGGGGACGGCTACACCTTC.

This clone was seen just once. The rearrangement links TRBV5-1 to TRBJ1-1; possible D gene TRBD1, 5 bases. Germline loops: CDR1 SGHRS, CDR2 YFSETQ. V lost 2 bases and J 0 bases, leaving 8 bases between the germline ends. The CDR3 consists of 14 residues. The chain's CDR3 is CASSLQVMNTEAFF. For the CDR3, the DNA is TGCGCCAGCAGCTTACAGGTGATGAACACTGAAGCTTTCTTT.

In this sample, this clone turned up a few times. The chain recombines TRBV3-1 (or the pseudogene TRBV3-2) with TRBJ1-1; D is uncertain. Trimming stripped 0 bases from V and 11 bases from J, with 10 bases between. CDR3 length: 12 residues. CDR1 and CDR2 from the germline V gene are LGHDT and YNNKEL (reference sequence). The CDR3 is CASSQDRSYAFF. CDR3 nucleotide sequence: TGTGCCAGCAGCCAAGATCGCTCCTACGCTTTCTTT.

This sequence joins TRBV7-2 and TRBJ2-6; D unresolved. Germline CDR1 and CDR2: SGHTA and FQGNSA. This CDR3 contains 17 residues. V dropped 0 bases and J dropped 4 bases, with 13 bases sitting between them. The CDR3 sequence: CASSLALVGPGANVLTF. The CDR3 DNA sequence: TGTGCCAGCAGCTTAGCTCTCGTTGGGCCCGGGGCCAACGTCCTGACTTTC. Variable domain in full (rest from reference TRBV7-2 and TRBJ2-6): GAGVSQSPSNKVTEKGKDVELRCDPISGHTALYWYRQSLGQGLEFLIYFQGNSAPDKSGLPSDRFSAERTGGSVSTLTIQRTQQEDSAVYLCASSLALVGPGANVLTFGAGSRLTVL.

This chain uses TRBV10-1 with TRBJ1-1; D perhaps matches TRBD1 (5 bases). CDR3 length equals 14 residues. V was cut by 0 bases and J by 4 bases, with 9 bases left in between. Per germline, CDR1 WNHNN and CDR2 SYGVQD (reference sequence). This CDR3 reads CASSESDTFTEAFF. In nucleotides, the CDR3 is TGCGCCAGCAGTGAGTCGGACACCTTCACTGAAGCTTTCTTT.

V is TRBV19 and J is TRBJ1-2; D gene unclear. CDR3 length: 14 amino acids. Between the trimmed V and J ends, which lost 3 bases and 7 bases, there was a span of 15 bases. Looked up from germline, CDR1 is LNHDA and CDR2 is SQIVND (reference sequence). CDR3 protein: CASSMTPLTGGYTF. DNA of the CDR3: TGTGCCAGTAGTATGACGCCGCTCACGGGTGGCTACACCTTC. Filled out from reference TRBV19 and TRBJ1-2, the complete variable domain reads DGGITQSPKYLFRKEGQNVTLSCEQNLNHDAMYWYRQDPGQGLRLIYYSQIVNDFQKGDIAEGYSVSREKKESFPLTVTSAQKNPTAFYLCASSMTPLTGGYTFGSGTRLTVV.

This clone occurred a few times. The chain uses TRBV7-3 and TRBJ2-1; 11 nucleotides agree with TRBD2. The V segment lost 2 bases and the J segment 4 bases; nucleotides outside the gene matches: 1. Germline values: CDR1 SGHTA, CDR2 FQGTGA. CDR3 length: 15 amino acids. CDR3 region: CASSLGLAGYNEQFF. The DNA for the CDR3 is TGTGCCAGCAGCTTAGGACTAGCGGGTTACAATGAGCAGTTCTTC.

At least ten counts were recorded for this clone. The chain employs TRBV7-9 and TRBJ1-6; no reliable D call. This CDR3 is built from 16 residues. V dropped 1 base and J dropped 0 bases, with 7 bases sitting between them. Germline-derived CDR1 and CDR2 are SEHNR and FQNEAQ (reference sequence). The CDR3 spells CASSLGRSSYNSPLHF. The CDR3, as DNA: TGTGCCAGCAGCTTAGGGCGGAGCTCCTATAATTCACCCCTCCACTTT.

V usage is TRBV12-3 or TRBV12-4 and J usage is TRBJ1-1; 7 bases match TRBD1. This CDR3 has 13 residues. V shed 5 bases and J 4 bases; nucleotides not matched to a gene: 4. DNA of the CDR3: TGTGCCAGCAGTGCAGGGGGGCCCACTGAAGCTTTCTTT. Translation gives CASSAGGPTEAFF.

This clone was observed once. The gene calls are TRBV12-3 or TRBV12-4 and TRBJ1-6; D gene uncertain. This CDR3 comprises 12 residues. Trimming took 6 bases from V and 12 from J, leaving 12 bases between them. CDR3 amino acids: CASSPLEGPLHF. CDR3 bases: TGTGCCAGCAGCCCTTTAGAGGGACCCCTCCACTTT.

The CDR3 loop reads CASSLLDRAGELFF. For the CDR3, the DNA is TGCGCCAGCAGCTTACTCGATCGCGCCGGGGAGCTGTTTTTT. V and J are TRBV5-1 and TRBJ2-2; no reliable D call. Trimming took off 2 bases at V and 6 bases at J, with 11 bases between the two ends. The length of the CDR3 is 14 residues. CDR1 and CDR2 (germline): SGHRS, YFSETQ. The variable domain in full, with the rest retrieved from reference TRBV5-1 and TRBJ2-2, is KAGVTQTPRYLIKTRGQQVTLSCSPISGHRSVSWYQQTPGQGLQFLFEYFSETQRNKGNFPGRFSGRQFSNSRSEMNVSTLELGDSALYLCASSLLDRAGELFFGEGSRLTVL.